The clone carrying this T cell receptor beta chain occurred many times. Its antigen is currently unknown. The time point: longitudinal time-point 1 (baseline). The unsorted libraries were made from 2 million PBMCs kept at -80 C. The team produced cDNA through 5'RACE using 10-nucleotide random UMIs. TCRdb redid the calling of the 5' RACE reads with MiXCR, one entry per CDR3 protein. The repertoire holds tens of thousands of distinct CDR3 sequences, with approximately 15% as singletons. This sample stems from a study of neurological immune-mediated disorders. Study conclusions and caveats: None of the CDR3 amino acid sequences of expanded clones recurred across subjects, suggesting private repertoires in all groups. The study found the most TCR clonal expansion in HTLV-1-associated myelopathy and the least in multiple sclerosis, below healthy controls.

This CDR3 has 16 amino acids. The junction had 12 bases not matched to a gene; V was cut back by 3 bases and J by 6 bases. Germline values: CDR1 DFQATT, CDR2 SNEGSKA (reference sequence). This chain connects TRBV20-1 to TRBJ2-3; 10 bases map to TRBD1. Sequences were obtained from PBMCs. The sequence came from a female donor with HTLV-1-associated myelopathy (HAM/TSP). The CDR3 DNA sequence: TGCAGTGCTAGTCCTAGGCGGGGACAGGGGTGGGATACGCAGTATTTT. Its protein product is CSASPRRGQGWDTQYF.